These 24 T cell receptor beta chains were all obtained from the same sample, sequenced in a study of cytomegalovirus exposure and HLA in healthy donors. PCR employed 60 Vbeta and 13 Jbeta primers. Measured with immunoSEQ multiplex PCR; TCRdb has only the in-frame clones, and not every one. The sample lists approximately 150,000 clones, approximately 71% occurring once. The specimen was PBMCs. The receptors derive from a man aged 18 to 29 in good health and CMV-seropositive.

The chain combines TRBV5-1 with TRBJ2-1; 8 bases are a match to TRBD2. V shed 5 bases, J shed 2 bases, and the junction held 6 bases outside the gene matches. The CDR3 has 15 amino acids. Looked up from germline, CDR1 is SGHRS and CDR2 is YFSETQ. The CDR3 region has the DNA TGCGCCAGCAGGTCCGGACTAGCTGCCTACAATGAGCAGTTCTTC. Residues: CASRSGLAAYNEQFF. The whole variable domain, filled in from reference TRBV5-1 and TRBJ2-1, reads KAGVTQTPRYLIKTRGQQVTLSCSPISGHRSVSWYQQTPGQGLQFLFEYFSETQRNKGNFPGRFSGRQFSNSRSEMNVSTLELGDSALYLCASRSGLAAYNEQFFGPGTRLTVL.

The chain has TRBV9 and TRBJ1-1; tentative D call: TRBD1 (5 bases). The CDR3 extends over 19 amino acids. From germline, CDR1 is SGDLS and CDR2 YYNGEE. The V end was cut by 0 bases, the J end by 2 bases, with 23 bases between. CDR3 sequence reads: CASSVVHWGGEEENTEAFF. The CDR3 bases are TGTGCCAGCAGCGTAGTGCATTGGGGGGGGGAGGAGGAAAACACTGAAGCTTTCTTT. Supplemented by reference TRBV9 and TRBJ1-1, the full variable domain reads DSGVTQTPKHLITATGQRVTLRCSPRSGDLSVYWYQQSLDQGLQFLIQYYNGEERAKGNILERFSAQQFPDLHSELNLSSLELGDSALYFCASSVVHWGGEEENTEAFFGQGTRLTVV.

The chain is built from TRBV28 and TRBJ2-1, with D unresolved. Trimming removed 4 bases from V and 0 bases from J, with 13 bases in between. CDR1 MDHEN and CDR2 SYDVKM come from the germline V gene. The CDR3 loop spans 16 amino acids. This CDR3 reads CASSSPQSGSYNEQFF. The CDR3 DNA reads TGTGCCAGCAGTTCCCCCCAGTCTGGCTCCTACAATGAGCAGTTCTTC.

The CDR3 DNA follows: TGTGCCAGCAGTGATTTTCAGGGAATGGGGAAACTGTTTTTT. Translating it yields CASSDFQGMGKLFF. This chain joins TRBV2 and TRBJ1-4; TRBD1 might be the D (5 bases). This CDR3 comprises 14 residues. Trimming removed 3 bases from V and 11 bases from J, with 16 bases in between. Germline lookup yields CDR1 SNHLY and CDR2 FYNNEI.

The rearrangement uses TRBV5-1 and TRBJ2-4; 7 bases are a match to TRBD2. Germline V gene data show CDR1 as SGHRS and CDR2 as YFSETQ. CDR3 length equals 14 residues. V lost 4 bases, J lost 8 bases, and 9 bases stayed unmatched. The CDR3 spells CASSPELRGDIQYF. The DNA of the CDR3 is TGCGCCAGCAGCCCTGAGCTACGGGGGGACATTCAGTACTTC.

J is TRBJ2-5 and V is TRBV5-1; D is undetermined. Looked up from germline, CDR1 is SGHRS and CDR2 is YFSETQ. V lost 2 bases and J lost 5, with 7 bases in between. The CDR3 totals 12 residues. DNA for the CDR3: TGCGCCAGCAGCTTAAAGGAGGAGACCCAGTACTTC. Amino acids: CASSLKEETQYF.

This clone was seen only a few times. A junction boundary mismatches the germline segment, possibly from a read error. The chain employs TRBV27 and TRBJ2-7; 7 bases fit TRBD1. The CDR3 loop spans 14 amino acids. Germline V gene sequence: CDR1 MNHEY, CDR2 SMNVEV (reference sequence). DNA for the CDR3: TGTGCCAGCAATCAAAGGGGGCCCTCCCACGAGCAGTACTTC. Translating it yields CASNQRGPSHEQYF.

J is TRBJ1-5 and V is TRBV10-3; D gene ambiguous. The CDR3 covers 14 residues. The germline gives CDR1 ENHRY, CDR2 SYGVKD. With 2 bases removed from V and 1 base from J, the gap between germline ends came to 6 bases. CDR3 region: CAISEVISNQPQHF. CDR3 bases: TGTGCCATCAGTGAGGTTATCAGCAATCAGCCCCAGCATTTT.

The chain has TRBV2 and TRBJ2-1; D remains unclear. The CDR3 contains 13 residues. Germline CDR1 SNHLY, CDR2 FYNNEI. Trimming removed 6 bases from V and 7 bases from J, with 13 bases in between. CDR3 loop: CASSGSTANEQFF. The CDR3 bases are TGTGCCAGCAGCGGAAGCACAGCTAATGAGCAGTTCTTC.

This rearrangement joins TRBV11-2 to TRBJ2-6, with 15 bases that match TRBD2. This CDR3 comprises 19 residues. Trimming removed 5 bases from V and 5 bases from J; junction bases left unmatched: 10. The germline V gene encodes CDR1 SGHAT and CDR2 FQNNGV. CDR3 loop: CASSPRPGTSGRRANVLTF. DNA for the CDR3: TGTGCCAGCAGCCCACGACCCGGGACTAGCGGGAGGCGGGCCAACGTCCTGACTTTC. Combining the CDR3 with reference TRBV11-2 and TRBJ2-6 gives the whole variable domain EAGVAQSPRYKIIEKRQSVAFWCNPISGHATLYWYQQILGQGPKLLIQFQNNGVVDDSQLPKDRFSAERLKGVDSTLKIQPAKLEDSAVYLCASSPRPGTSGRRANVLTFGAGSRLTVL.

The chain is built from TRBV6-1 and TRBJ2-5; D remains ambiguous. CDR1 is MNHNS and CDR2 is SASEGT in the germline V gene. V shed 6 bases and J shed 1 base, with 9 bases lying between them. This CDR3 region has 13 residues. The CDR3, as DNA: TGTGCCAGCAGCTTGATAGTCCAAGAGACCCAGTACTTC. Translation gives CASSLIVQETQYF.

The chain couples TRBV28 to TRBJ2-7; 11 nucleotides align to TRBD1. The CDR3 covers 14 residues. J lost 9 bases, V lost 3 bases, and 7 bases had no gene match. CDR1 is MDHEN, CDR2 SYDVKM, per germline. CDR3 sequence: CASSLFPDRGLQYF. The CDR3 bases are TGTGCCAGCAGTTTGTTCCCGGACAGGGGGCTGCAGTACTTC.

The V gene is TRBV19, the J gene TRBJ1-1; TRBD1 aligns across 7 bases. The CDR3 totals 16 residues. Per the germline V gene, CDR1 is LNHDA and CDR2 is SQIVND (reference sequence). With 3 bases clipped from V and 8 bases from J, the junction kept 15 bases outside the gene matches. The CDR3: CASSIGWGQPSPEAFF. CDR3 nucleotide sequence: TGTGCCAGTAGTATTGGGTGGGGACAGCCATCTCCCGAAGCTTTCTTT.

For this clone: A junction end diverges from the germline sequence, so it may reflect a read error. The rearrangement joins TRBV5-5 to TRBJ2-3; maybe TRBD2 (6 bases). The CDR3 sequence is 14 residues long. The germline gives CDR1 SGHKS, CDR2 YYEKEE (reference sequence). CDR3 loop: CASRLGRGGDTQYF. CDR3 in DNA: TGTGCCAGCAGATTGGGGCGGGGCGGAGATACGCAGTATTTT. The full variable domain, rest sourced from reference TRBV5-5 and TRBJ2-3, is DAGVTQSPTHLIKTRGQQVTLRCSPISGHKSVSWYQQVLGQGPQFIFQYYEKEERGRGNFPDRFSARQFPNYSSELNVNALLLGDSALYLCASRLGRGGDTQYFGPGTRLTVL.

This clone was detected only once. V gene TRBV29-1 combines with J gene TRBJ2-6; 7 nucleotides match TRBD1. The V gene's germline CDR1 is SQVTM and CDR2 ANQGSEA. V lost 4 bases and J lost 0; bases outside the gene matches: 6. CDR3 length: 16 residues. The DNA of the CDR3 is TGCAGCGTTGCGACAGGGTTCAGCTCTGGGGCCAACGTCCTGACTTTC. This translates into CSVATGFSSGANVLTF. The whole variable domain, remainder taken from reference TRBV29-1 and TRBJ2-6, is SAVISQKPSRDICQRGTSLTIQCQVDSQVTMMFWYRQQPGQSLTLIATANQGSEATYESGFVIDKFPISRPNLTFSTLTVSNMSPEDSSIYLCSVATGFSSGANVLTFGAGSRLTVL.

This chain links TRBV6-5 with TRBJ1-2; 8 bases match TRBD1. With V trimmed by 2 bases and J by 8 bases, 10 bases remained unmatched. The CDR3 runs 15 residues. CDR1 is MNHEY and CDR2 is SVGAGI in the germline V gene. This CDR3 is CASSYGLQGAWGYTF. The CDR3 region has the DNA TGTGCCAGCAGTTACGGTTTGCAGGGGGCTTGGGGCTACACCTTC.

This sequence joins TRBV27 and TRBJ2-1; perhaps TRBD1 as D (6 bases). The CDR3 consists of 14 residues. With 7 bases removed from V and 5 bases from J, the gap between germline ends came to 15 bases. Germline V gene sequence: CDR1 MNHEY, CDR2 SMNVEV (reference sequence). The CDR3 loop reads CASKTGFLHNEQFF. For the CDR3, the DNA is TGTGCCAGCAAGACAGGCTTTTTGCACAATGAGCAGTTCTTC.

Sample share makes this clone medium-sized (0.01 to 0.1%). The chain is built from TRBV7-9 and TRBJ2-3; TRBD2 agrees at 10 bases. The CDR3 totals 15 residues. The V and J ends lost 1 base and 7 bases, in that order; junction bases with no gene match: 5. Germline V gives CDR1 SEHNR, CDR2 FQNEAQ (reference sequence). The CDR3: CASSLGSGRGNTQYF. The CDR3 bases are TGTGCCAGCAGCTTAGGGAGCGGGAGGGGAAATACGCAGTATTTT.

V gene TRBV9 combines with J gene TRBJ2-2, with 7 bases fitting TRBD2. CDR1 and CDR2 (germline): SGDLS, YYNGEE. Trimming took 2 bases from V and 0 from J; bases not matched to a gene: 4. The CDR3 sequence is 16 residues long. This chain's CDR3 is CASSVLSGANTGELFF. CDR3 DNA: TGTGCCAGCAGCGTGCTCAGCGGGGCGAACACCGGGGAGCTGTTTTTT. Full variable domain (remainder filled in from reference TRBV9 and TRBJ2-2): DSGVTQTPKHLITATGQRVTLRCSPRSGDLSVYWYQQSLDQGLQFLIQYYNGEERAKGNILERFSAQQFPDLHSELNLSSLELGDSALYFCASSVLSGANTGELFFGEGSRLTVL.

This clone has only one observation. The rearrangement joins TRBV25-1 to TRBJ2-3, with a weak D call TRBD2 (6 bases). Germline assignment: CDR1 MGHDK and CDR2 SYGVNS. The CDR3 has 16 residues. Between the trimmed V and J ends, which lost 3 bases and 1 base, there was a span of 14 bases. CDR3 region: CASSEGLIYGTDTQYF. The CDR3, as DNA: TGTGCCAGCAGTGAGGGACTCATTTACGGCACAGATACGCAGTATTTT.

The chain has TRBV6-5 and TRBJ2-5; 8 nucleotides line up with TRBD2. The DNA end is more similar to TRBJ2-7, so the J call may be wrong. The CDR3 length is 12 residues. Germline values: CDR1 MNHEY, CDR2 SVGAGI. CDR3 amino acids: CGSGGSLYEQYF. In DNA form, the CDR3 reads TGTGGGTCGGGAGGGAGTCTCTACGAGCAGTACTTC.

V and J are TRBV2 and TRBJ1-2; TRBD1 aligns across 9 bases. V lost 1 base, J lost 8 bases, and 5 bases stayed unmatched. The germline CDR1 and CDR2 sequences are SNHLY and FYNNEI. This CDR3 has 14 residues. CDR3 coding DNA: TGTGCCAGCAGTGAAGACAGGGGGCTGGGAGGCTACACCTTC. Translating it yields CASSEDRGLGGYTF.

This clone was recorded a few times. V is TRBV14 and J is TRBJ1-4; D is uncertain. V was pared by 1 base and J by 7 bases, with 7 bases between. Germline V gene data show CDR1 as SGHDN and CDR2 as FVKESK. The CDR3 runs to 13 residues. DNA of the CDR3: TGTGCCAGCAGCCAAGTATCCGGTGAAAAACTGTTTTTT. This encodes CASSQVSGEKLFF.

This chain connects TRBV7-6 to TRBJ2-2, with 7 bases identical to TRBD1. The ends lost 7 bases at V and 4 bases at J; junction bases unmatched: 6. The CDR3 consists of 14 residues. CDR1 and CDR2 (germline): SGHVS, FNYEAQ. The CDR3 DNA follows: TGTGCCAGCAACAACAGGGGTAGCACCGGGGAGCTGTTTTTT. Translation: CASNNRGSTGELFF.